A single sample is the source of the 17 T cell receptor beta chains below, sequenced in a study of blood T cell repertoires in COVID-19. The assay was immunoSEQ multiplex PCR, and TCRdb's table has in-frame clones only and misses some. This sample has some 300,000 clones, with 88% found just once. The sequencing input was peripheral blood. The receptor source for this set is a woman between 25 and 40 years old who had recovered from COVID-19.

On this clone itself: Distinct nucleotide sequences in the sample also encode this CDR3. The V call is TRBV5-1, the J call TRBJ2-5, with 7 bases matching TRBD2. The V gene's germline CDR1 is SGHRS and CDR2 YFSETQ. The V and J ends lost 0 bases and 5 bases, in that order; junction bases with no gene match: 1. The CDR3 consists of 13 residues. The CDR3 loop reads CASSLVGGETQYF. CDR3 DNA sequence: TGCGCCAGCAGCTTGGTGGGAGGGGAGACCCAGTACTTC.

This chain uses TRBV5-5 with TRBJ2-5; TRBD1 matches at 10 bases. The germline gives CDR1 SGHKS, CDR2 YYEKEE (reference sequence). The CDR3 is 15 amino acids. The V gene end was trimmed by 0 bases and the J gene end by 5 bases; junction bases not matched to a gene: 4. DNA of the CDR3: TGTGCCAGCAGCTTGGTGACAGGGGGCTCGGAGACCCAGTACTTC. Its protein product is CASSLVTGGSETQYF. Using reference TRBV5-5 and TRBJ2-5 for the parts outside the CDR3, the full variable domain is DAGVTQSPTHLIKTRGQQVTLRCSPISGHKSVSWYQQVLGQGPQFIFQYYEKEERGRGNFPDRFSARQFPNYSSELNVNALLLGDSALYLCASSLVTGGSETQYFGPGTRLLVL.

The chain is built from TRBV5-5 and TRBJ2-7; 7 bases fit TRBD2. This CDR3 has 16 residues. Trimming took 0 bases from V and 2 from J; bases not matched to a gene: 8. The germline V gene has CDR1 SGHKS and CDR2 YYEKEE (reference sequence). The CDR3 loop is CASSLEGSGSAYEQYF. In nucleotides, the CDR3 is TGTGCCAGCAGCTTGGAAGGTAGCGGGTCGGCCTACGAGCAGTACTTC. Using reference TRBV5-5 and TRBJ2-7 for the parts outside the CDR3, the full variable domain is DAGVTQSPTHLIKTRGQQVTLRCSPISGHKSVSWYQQVLGQGPQFIFQYYEKEERGRGNFPDRFSARQFPNYSSELNVNALLLGDSALYLCASSLEGSGSAYEQYFGPGTRLTVT.

The CDR3 region has the DNA TGCAGTGCTAGTGCCCCCGCAGGGGTCAGCACAGATACGCAGTATTTT. This encodes CSASAPAGVSTDTQYF. The V gene is TRBV20-1, the J gene TRBJ2-3, with D perhaps matching TRBD1 (6 bases). CDR3 length equals 16 residues. Looked up from germline, CDR1 is DFQATT and CDR2 is SNEGSKA (reference sequence). The V end was cut by 3 bases, the J end by 0 bases, with 16 bases between.

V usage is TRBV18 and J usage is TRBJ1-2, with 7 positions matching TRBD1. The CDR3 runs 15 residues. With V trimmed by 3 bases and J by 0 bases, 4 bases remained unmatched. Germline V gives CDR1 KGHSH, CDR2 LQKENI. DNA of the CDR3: TGTGCCAGCTCACCCCGGACAGGAACTAACTATGGCTACACCTTC. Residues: CASSPRTGTNYGYTF. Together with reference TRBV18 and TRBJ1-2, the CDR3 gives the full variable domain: NAGVMQNPRHLVRRRGQEARLRCSPMKGHSHVYWYRQLPEEGLKFMVYLQKENIIDESGMPKERFSAEFPKEGPSILRIQQVVRGDSAAYFCASSPRTGTNYGYTFGSGTRLTVV.

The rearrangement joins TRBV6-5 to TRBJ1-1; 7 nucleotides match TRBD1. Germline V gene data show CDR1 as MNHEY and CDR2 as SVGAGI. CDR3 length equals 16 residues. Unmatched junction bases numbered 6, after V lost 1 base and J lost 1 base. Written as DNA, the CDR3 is TGTGCCAGCAGTTACTATCCCGACAGGGCGAACACTGAAGCTTTCTTT. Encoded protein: CASSYYPDRANTEAFF.

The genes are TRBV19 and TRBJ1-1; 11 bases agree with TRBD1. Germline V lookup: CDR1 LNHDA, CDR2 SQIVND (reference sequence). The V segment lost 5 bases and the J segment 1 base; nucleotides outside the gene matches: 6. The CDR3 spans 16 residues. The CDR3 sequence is CASSAGQGASNTEAFF. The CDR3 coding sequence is TGTGCCAGTAGTGCCGGACAGGGGGCATCGAACACTGAAGCTTTCTTT. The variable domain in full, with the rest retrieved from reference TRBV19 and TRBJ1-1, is DGGITQSPKYLFRKEGQNVTLSCEQNLNHDAMYWYRQDPGQGLRLIYYSQIVNDFQKGDIAEGYSVSREKKESFPLTVTSAQKNPTAFYLCASSAGQGASNTEAFFGQGTRLTVV.

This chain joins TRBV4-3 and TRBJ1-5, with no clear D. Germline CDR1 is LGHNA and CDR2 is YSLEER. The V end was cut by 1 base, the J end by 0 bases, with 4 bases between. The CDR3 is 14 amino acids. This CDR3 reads CASSQGHSNQPQHF. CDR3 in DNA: TGCGCCAGCAGCCAAGGACATAGCAATCAGCCCCAGCATTTT.

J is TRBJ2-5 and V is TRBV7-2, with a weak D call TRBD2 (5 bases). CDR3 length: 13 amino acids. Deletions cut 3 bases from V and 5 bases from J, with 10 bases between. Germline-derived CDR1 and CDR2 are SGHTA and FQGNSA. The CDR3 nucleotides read TGTGCCAGCAGCTTCAAGGGCGGGGAGACCCAGTACTTC. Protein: CASSFKGGETQYF.

The chain's CDR3 is CASSGQGAPPTNYGYTF. The CDR3 DNA sequence: TGTGCCAGCAGCGGACAGGGGGCCCCACCAACTAACTATGGCTACACCTTC. The chain has TRBV3-1 (or the pseudogene TRBV3-2) and TRBJ1-2, with TRBD1 matching over 11 bases. CDR3 length: 17 amino acids. CDR1 is LGHDT and CDR2 is YNNKEL in the germline V gene (reference sequence). J gave up 0 bases and V 5 bases, and 8 bases lay outside the gene matches.

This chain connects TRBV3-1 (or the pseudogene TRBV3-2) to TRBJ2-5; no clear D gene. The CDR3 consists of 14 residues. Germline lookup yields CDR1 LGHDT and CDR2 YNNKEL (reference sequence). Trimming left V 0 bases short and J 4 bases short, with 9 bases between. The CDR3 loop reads CASSQDGPVETQYF. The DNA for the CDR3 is TGTGCCAGCAGCCAAGATGGCCCAGTAGAGACCCAGTACTTC.

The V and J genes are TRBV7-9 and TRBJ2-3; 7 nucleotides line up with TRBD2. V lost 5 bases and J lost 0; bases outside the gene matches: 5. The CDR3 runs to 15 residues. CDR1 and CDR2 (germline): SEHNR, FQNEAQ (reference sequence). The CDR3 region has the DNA TGTGCCAGCAGCACGGGGACTATAAGCACAGATACGCAGTATTTT. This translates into CASSTGTISTDTQYF. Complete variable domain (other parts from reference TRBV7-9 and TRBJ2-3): DTGVSQNPRHKITKRGQNVTFRCDPISEHNRLYWYRQTLGQGPEFLTYFQNEAQLEKSRLLSDRFSAERPKGSFSTLEIQRTEQGDSAMYLCASSTGTISTDTQYFGPGTRLTVL.

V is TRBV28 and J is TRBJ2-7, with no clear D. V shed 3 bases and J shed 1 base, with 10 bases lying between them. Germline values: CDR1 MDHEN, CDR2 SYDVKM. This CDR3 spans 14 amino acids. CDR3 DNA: TGTGCCAGCAGTTTCCAGCAGGCTTCCTACGAGCAGTACTTC. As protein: CASSFQQASYEQYF.

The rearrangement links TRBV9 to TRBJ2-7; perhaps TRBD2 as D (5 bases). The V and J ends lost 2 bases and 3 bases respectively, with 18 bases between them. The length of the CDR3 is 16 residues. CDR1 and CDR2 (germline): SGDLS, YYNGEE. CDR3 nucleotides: TGTGCCAGCAGCGTGGCTCCCACCGGGGAAGGCTACGAGCAGTACTTC. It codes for CASSVAPTGEGYEQYF. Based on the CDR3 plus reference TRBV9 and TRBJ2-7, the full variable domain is DSGVTQTPKHLITATGQRVTLRCSPRSGDLSVYWYQQSLDQGLQFLIQYYNGEERAKGNILERFSAQQFPDLHSELNLSSLELGDSALYFCASSVAPTGEGYEQYFGPGTRLTVT.

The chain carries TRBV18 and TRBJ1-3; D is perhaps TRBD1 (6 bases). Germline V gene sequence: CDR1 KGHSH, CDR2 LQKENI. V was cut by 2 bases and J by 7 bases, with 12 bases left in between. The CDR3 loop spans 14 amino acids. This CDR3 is CASSPDHRANTIYF. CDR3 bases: TGTGCCAGCTCACCAGATCACAGGGCCAACACCATATATTTT.

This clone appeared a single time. This CDR3 is CASSPTGREQYF. The CDR3 bases are TGTGCCAGCAGCCCGACAGGCCGGGAGCAGTACTTC. The chain carries TRBV28 and TRBJ2-7; a weak D match, TRBD1 (6 bases). Per the germline V gene, CDR1 is MDHEN and CDR2 is SYDVKM. V was clipped by 6 bases and J by 7 bases, with 13 bases between them. This CDR3 region has 12 residues. The full variable domain, with the rest looked up from reference TRBV28 and TRBJ2-7, is DVKVTQSSRYLVKRTGEKVFLECVQDMDHENMFWYRQDPGLGLRLIYFSYDVKMKEKGDIPEGYSVSREKKERFSLILESASTNQTSMYLCASSPTGREQYFGPGTRLTVT.

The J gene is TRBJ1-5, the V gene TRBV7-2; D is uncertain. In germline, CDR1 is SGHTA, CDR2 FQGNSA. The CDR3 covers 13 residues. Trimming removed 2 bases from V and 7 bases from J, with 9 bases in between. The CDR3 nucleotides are TGTGCCAGCAGCTTAAGGATGAGGCAGCCCCAGCATTTT. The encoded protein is CASSLRMRQPQHF.